The 32 T cell receptor beta chains below all came from one sample that was sequenced in a study of cytomegalovirus exposure and HLA in healthy donors. PCR involved 60 Vbeta and 13 Jbeta primers. Only in-frame clones appear in the TCRdb table, and some are missing; sequencing was by immunoSEQ multiplex PCR. Of 120,000 or so clones listed, around four fifths are singletons. What was sequenced was PBMCs. Receptor source: a man between 40 and 49 years old in good health and CMV-seronegative.

J is TRBJ1-1 and V is TRBV6-5; D not resolved. Germline V CDR1 and CDR2: MNHEY, SVGAGI. The CDR3 loop spans 13 amino acids. The V end lost 7 bases, the J end lost 6 bases, and 15 bases lay between the germline ends. CDR3 amino acids: CASTNVAAAEAFF. The CDR3 DNA follows: TGTGCCAGCACCAACGTCGCGGCAGCTGAAGCTTTCTTT.

This clone was seen more than once but under ten times. V and J are TRBV4-1 and TRBJ1-1; tentatively, D is TRBD1 (6 bases). CDR1 is MGHRA, CDR2 YSYEKL, per germline. There are 15 residues in the CDR3. Trimming took off 4 bases at V and 5 bases at J, with 17 bases between the two ends. In DNA, the CDR3 is TGCGCCAGCAGCCTTTGGGCGGGGGGGGCGACTGAAGCTTTCTTT. It yields the protein CASSLWAGGATEAFF.

The V and J genes are TRBV15 and TRBJ2-7, with D possibly TRBD1 on 5 matching bases. Deletions cut 0 bases from V and 0 bases from J, with 12 bases between. The CDR3 totals 16 residues. Germline-derived CDR1 and CDR2 are LNHNV and YYDKDF (reference sequence). CDR3 in amino acids: CATSRDGRGRSYEQYF. The CDR3 nucleotides are TGTGCCACCAGCAGAGATGGTAGGGGCCGCTCCTACGAGCAGTACTTC.

V usage is TRBV27 and J usage is TRBJ1-6; 11 bases are a match to TRBD1. The J segment lost 9 bases and the V segment lost 3 bases, leaving 4 bases of the junction unmatched. Germline CDR1 MNHEY, CDR2 SMNVEV (reference sequence). The CDR3 is 15 amino acids. The CDR3 DNA sequence: TGTGCCAGCAGTTTTTCCGGGACAGGGGGTTCACCCCTCCACTTT. This gives the protein CASSFSGTGGSPLHF.

The V call is TRBV9, the J call TRBJ2-3, with 8 bases fitting TRBD2. Germline V gene data show CDR1 as SGDLS and CDR2 as YYNGEE. The ends lost 3 bases at V and 4 bases at J; junction bases unmatched: 4. CDR3 size: 14 residues. CDR3 DNA: TGTGCCAGCAGCGCGGGGGGGGGCCCAGATACGCAGTATTTT. This encodes CASSAGGGPDTQYF. The variable domain in full, completed from reference TRBV9 and TRBJ2-3, reads DSGVTQTPKHLITATGQRVTLRCSPRSGDLSVYWYQQSLDQGLQFLIQYYNGEERAKGNILERFSAQQFPDLHSELNLSSLELGDSALYFCASSAGGGPDTQYFGPGTRLTVL.

This chain connects TRBV4-2 to TRBJ1-2, with D unresolved. Trimming stripped 3 bases from V and 6 bases from J, with 11 bases between. Germline V gene sequence: CDR1 LGHNA, CDR2 YNFKEQ. The CDR3 is 13 amino acids. CDR3 nucleotides: TGTGCCAGCAGCCATGAGGTTGATGATGGCTACACCTTC. This gives the protein CASSHEVDDGYTF.

V is TRBV2 and J is TRBJ2-5; the D is unclear. The length of the CDR3 is 13 residues. Germline values: CDR1 SNHLY, CDR2 FYNNEI. V lost 5 bases and J 1 base, leaving 8 bases between the germline ends. CDR3 DNA: TGTGCCAGCAGTACTGTCCTCCAAGAGACCCAGTACTTC. Translated, it gives CASSTVLQETQYF. Using reference TRBV2 and TRBJ2-5 for the parts outside the CDR3, the full variable domain is EPEVTQTPSHQVTQMGQEVILRCVPISNHLYFYWYRQILGQKVEFLVSFYNNEISEKSEIFDDQFSVERPDGSNFTLKIRSTKLEDSAMYFCASSTVLQETQYFGPGTRLLVL.

The CDR3 sequence is CASSQETQASGRDTQYF. CDR3 bases: TGCGCCAGCAGCCAAGAGACGCAAGCTAGCGGGCGGGATACGCAGTATTTT. This chain joins TRBV4-1 and TRBJ2-3, with 8 bases matching TRBD2. The germline V gene encodes CDR1 MGHRA and CDR2 YSYEKL. The ends lost 0 bases at V and 6 bases at J; junction bases unmatched: 11. CDR3 size: 17 residues.

The chain joins TRBV4-3 to TRBJ2-5, with a weak D call TRBD1 (5 bases). Germline CDR1 is LGHNA and CDR2 is YSLEER. The V gene lost 2 bases and the J gene lost 5 bases, with 15 bases spanning the gap. The CDR3 totals 15 residues. The chain's CDR3 is CASSQRVVRAETQYF. The CDR3 nucleotides read TGCGCCAGCAGCCAAAGAGTAGTCAGGGCGGAGACCCAGTACTTC.

The genes are TRBV7-2 and TRBJ1-6; D ambiguous. The CDR3 sequence is 18 residues long. Per the germline V gene, CDR1 is SGHTA and CDR2 is FQGNSA. The ends were cut back, 2 bases at V and 2 bases at J, with 16 bases in the middle. The CDR3 coding sequence is TGTGCCAGCAGCTTAAGTCCTTGGGGAGAGGCCTATAATTCACCCCTCCACTTT. This codes for CASSLSPWGEAYNSPLHF.

This clone was seen a single time. The chain joins TRBV5-1 to TRBJ1-2, with D perhaps matching TRBD1 (6 bases). Germline CDR1 reads SGHRS; CDR2 reads YFSETQ. The CDR3 is made up of 12 amino acids. V dropped 1 base and J dropped 6 bases, with 7 bases sitting between them. The CDR3 bases are TGCGCCAGCAGCTTGTACAGGGATGGCTACACCTTC. Translation gives CASSLYRDGYTF. The full variable domain, rest sourced from reference TRBV5-1 and TRBJ1-2, is KAGVTQTPRYLIKTRGQQVTLSCSPISGHRSVSWYQQTPGQGLQFLFEYFSETQRNKGNFPGRFSGRQFSNSRSEMNVSTLELGDSALYLCASSLYRDGYTFGSGTRLTVV.

The chain joins TRBV5-1 to TRBJ1-1; 7 nucleotides line up with TRBD1. The length of the CDR3 is 17 residues. Trimming removed 4 bases from V and 1 base from J; junction bases left unmatched: 13. Germline lookup yields CDR1 SGHRS and CDR2 YFSETQ. CDR3 in amino acids: CASSPRGLAGANTEAFF. The DNA of the CDR3 is TGCGCCAGCAGCCCGAGGGGGCTAGCGGGGGCGAACACTGAAGCTTTCTTT.

J is TRBJ2-3 and V is TRBV25-1; 8 nucleotides line up with TRBD1. Per the germline V gene, CDR1 is MGHDK and CDR2 is SYGVNS. The CDR3 has 14 amino acids. V was pared by 7 bases and J by 6 bases, with 9 bases of the junction left unmatched. CDR3 sequence: CASNTGTGRDTQYF. CDR3 bases: TGTGCCAGCAATACCGGGACAGGACGTGATACGCAGTATTTT.

The gene calls are TRBV19 and TRBJ2-3, with 9 bases matching TRBD1. CDR1 and CDR2 (germline): LNHDA, SQIVND (reference sequence). There are 16 residues in the CDR3. With 10 bases clipped from V and 4 bases from J, the junction kept 15 bases outside the gene matches. The CDR3 is CATRTGALSKADTQYF. Here the CDR3 DNA reads TGTGCCACCCGGACAGGGGCCTTATCCAAAGCAGATACGCAGTATTTT.

The sample holds a few counts of this clone. The V gene is TRBV7-2, the J gene TRBJ2-3, with 8 bases aligning to TRBD2. Germline values: CDR1 SGHTA, CDR2 FQGNSA. J was trimmed by 2 bases and V by 5 bases; bases with no gene match: 12. This CDR3 has 17 residues. CDR3 region: CASSPLGLAIVTDTQYF. The CDR3 nucleotides read TGTGCCAGCAGCCCATTAGGACTAGCCATCGTCACAGATACGCAGTATTTT.

The chain recombines TRBV30 with TRBJ2-7; 11 nucleotides align to TRBD2. Trimming cost V 1 base and J 2 bases; bases outside gene matches: 4. CDR1 is GTSNPN and CDR2 is SVGIG in the germline V gene (reference sequence). This CDR3 has 15 amino acids. CDR3 nucleotides: TGTGCCTGGAGTGGGGGACTAGCGGACCCCTACGAGCAGTACTTC. Translated: CAWSGGLADPYEQYF.

J is TRBJ1-4 and V is TRBV28, with 11 positions matching TRBD1. Germline lookup yields CDR1 MDHEN and CDR2 SYDVKM. CDR3 length: 16 residues. V lost 5 bases and J lost 6; bases outside the gene matches: 8. CDR3 sequence (DNA): TGTGCCAGCAGTGTGGGACAGGGGGTTGGAGATGAAAAACTGTTTTTT. Translation: CASSVGQGVGDEKLFF.

CDR3 nucleotide sequence: TGTGCCAGCAGTTACGGAGCGGGGGGGCTCTACGAGCAGTACTTC. Protein sequence: CASSYGAGGLYEQYF. The V and J genes are TRBV6-5 and TRBJ2-5, with TRBD2 identical over 10 bases. The DNA end is more similar to TRBJ2-7, so the J call may be wrong. Germline V gene lookup returns CDR1 MNHEY and CDR2 SVGAGI. The CDR3 loop spans 15 amino acids.

The genes are TRBV5-1 and TRBJ2-3; 7 nucleotides line up with TRBD2. Germline values: CDR1 SGHRS, CDR2 YFSETQ. Trimming took 6 bases from V and 5 from J; bases not matched to a gene: 6. The CDR3 spans 13 residues. CDR3 DNA: TGCGCCAGCACGACTAGCCTAATAGATACGCAGTATTTT. Translated: CASTTSLIDTQYF.

This sequence joins TRBV9 and TRBJ2-5, with a weak D call TRBD2 (5 bases). This CDR3 spans 15 amino acids. V gave up 0 bases and J gave up 2 bases, with 11 bases separating them. CDR1 and CDR2 from the germline V gene are SGDLS and YYNGEE. CDR3 nucleotides: TGTGCCAGCAGCGTAGCTGGCGGGTGGCAAGAGACCCAGTACTTC. Translation: CASSVAGGWQETQYF.

The V call is TRBV29-1, the J call TRBJ2-2; perhaps TRBD1 as D (6 bases). The V end was cut by 7 bases, the J end by 3 bases, with 12 bases between. There are 13 residues in the CDR3. Germline V CDR1 and CDR2: SQVTM, ANQGSEA. In DNA, the CDR3 is TGCAGCGCGGGGACAATTTACACCGGGGAGCTGTTTTTT. Translated: CSAGTIYTGELFF.

The count of this clone is one. The rearrangement uses TRBV19 and TRBJ1-2; D is possibly TRBD1 (5 bases). Trimming took 10 bases from V and 2 from J, leaving 11 bases between them. This CDR3 is 12 amino acids long. CDR1 is LNHDA, CDR2 SQIVND, per germline (reference sequence). Written as DNA, the CDR3 is TGTGCCACCACACAGGAGAACTATGGCTACACCTTC. This codes for CATTQENYGYTF.

The chain combines TRBV5-5 with TRBJ1-1; a possible D gene is TRBD1 (5 bases). V was shortened by 4 bases and J by 1 base, with 8 bases between the two germline ends. Germline CDR1 reads SGHKS; CDR2 reads YYEKEE (reference sequence). CDR3 size: 13 residues. The DNA of the CDR3 is TGTGCCAGCAGCCCCACAGGGAACACTGAAGCTTTCTTT. Its protein is CASSPTGNTEAFF. Full variable domain (missing parts from reference TRBV5-5 and TRBJ1-1): DAGVTQSPTHLIKTRGQQVTLRCSPISGHKSVSWYQQVLGQGPQFIFQYYEKEERGRGNFPDRFSARQFPNYSSELNVNALLLGDSALYLCASSPTGNTEAFFGQGTRLTVV.

The rearrangement uses TRBV27 and TRBJ2-7; the match to TRBD1 covers 10 bases. There are 15 residues in the CDR3. V trimming: 5 bases; J trimming: 6 bases; junction bases outside the gene matches: 10. Per germline, CDR1 MNHEY and CDR2 SMNVEV (reference sequence). CDR3 sequence (DNA): TGTGCCAGCAGTCGAGGTTGGGGGACAGGGGTCGAGCAGTACTTC. Its translation: CASSRGWGTGVEQYF.

The chain links TRBV11-2 to TRBJ2-7, with TRBD1 matching over 8 bases. CDR1 is SGHAT and CDR2 is FQNNGV in the germline V gene. Trimming took 5 bases from V and 4 from J; bases not matched to a gene: 4. This CDR3 comprises 13 residues. The CDR3 DNA reads TGTGCCAGCAGCCCGGACAGGGCTTACGAGCAGTACTTC. Its translation: CASSPDRAYEQYF.

This clone came up a few times. This chain uses TRBV4-3 with TRBJ2-7; 8 bases match TRBD1. There are 15 residues in the CDR3. V lost 3 bases and J lost 0; bases outside the gene matches: 4. The germline gives CDR1 LGHNA, CDR2 YSLEER. CDR3 nucleotides: TGCGCCAGCAGCCATCGGACAGGGCTCTCCTACGAGCAGTACTTC. This sequence encodes CASSHRTGLSYEQYF.

The rearrangement joins TRBV1 to TRBJ1-3; no check of the table's D call, TRBD1, against the DNA was made. TRBV1 is marked as a pseudogene. This CDR3 comprises 16 residues. The CDR3, as DNA: TGCACCAGCAGCCAAGATACGACAGGGGGAGTAAACACCATATATTTT. Its protein product is CTSSQDTTGGVNTIYF.

V and J are TRBV7-2 and TRBJ1-1; weak D call: TRBD1 (5 bases). Trimming took off 7 bases at V and 3 bases at J, with 18 bases between the two ends. The germline V gene encodes CDR1 SGHTA and CDR2 FQGNSA. The length of the CDR3 is 15 residues. CDR3 nucleotide sequence: TGTGCCAGCATGAGGCAGACCGGGGACTACACTGAAGCTTTCTTT. Its protein is CASMRQTGDYTEAFF.

This chain joins TRBV2 and TRBJ1-4; TRBD1 aligns across 9 bases. CDR3 size: 15 residues. Germline CDR1 and CDR2: SNHLY and FYNNEI. The V and J ends lost 4 bases and 8 bases, in that order; junction bases with no gene match: 8. The CDR3 loop is CASSGTGAPMEKLFF. The CDR3 nucleotides are TGTGCCAGCAGTGGGACAGGGGCCCCTATGGAAAAACTGTTTTTT.

The chain recombines TRBV5-4 with TRBJ2-5; 14 nucleotides match TRBD2. CDR3 size: 15 residues. J was trimmed by 5 bases and V by 5 bases; bases with no gene match: 5. CDR1 and CDR2 from the germline V gene are SGHNT and YYREEE (reference sequence). This CDR3 is CASSQTSGGGETQYF. The CDR3 nucleotides are TGTGCCAGCAGTCAGACTAGCGGGGGGGGTGAGACCCAGTACTTC.

The chain joins TRBV2 to TRBJ2-5; tentative D call: TRBD2 (6 bases). Trimming cost V 4 bases and J 0 bases, with 12 bases left between them. CDR1 is SNHLY, CDR2 FYNNEI, per germline. The CDR3 is 15 residues long. The CDR3 loop reads CASSVGGTNQETQYF. The CDR3 region has the DNA TGTGCCAGCAGTGTTGGCGGGACGAACCAAGAGACCCAGTACTTC. Full variable domain (remainder filled in from reference TRBV2 and TRBJ2-5): EPEVTQTPSHQVTQMGQEVILRCVPISNHLYFYWYRQILGQKVEFLVSFYNNEISEKSEIFDDQFSVERPDGSNFTLKIRSTKLEDSAMYFCASSVGGTNQETQYFGPGTRLLVL.

The V and J genes are TRBV19 and TRBJ2-3, with D hard to call. The CDR3 covers 12 residues. Germline V lookup: CDR1 LNHDA, CDR2 SQIVND (reference sequence). Trimming took 1 base from V and 6 from J, leaving 5 bases between them. The CDR3 DNA sequence: TGTGCCAGTAGTATAGTGGAGGATACGCAGTATTTT. Translated, it gives CASSIVEDTQYF. The full variable domain, in which reference TRBV19 and TRBJ2-3 provide the parts outside the CDR3, is DGGITQSPKYLFRKEGQNVTLSCEQNLNHDAMYWYRQDPGQGLRLIYYSQIVNDFQKGDIAEGYSVSREKKESFPLTVTSAQKNPTAFYLCASSIVEDTQYFGPGTRLTVL.